The clone carrying this TCR beta chain was counted a few times. TCRdb reanalysed the RT-PCR reads using MiXCR and keeps one entry per CDR3 protein. Of almost 700,000 distinct CDR3 sequences listed, 13% to 15% are singletons. The CDR3 has 12 amino acids. V was trimmed by 6 bases and J by 1 base, leaving 6 bases between them. CDR1 and CDR2 (germline): MNHEY, SVGAGI. The TCR sequence derives from a female donor in good health, serving as a healthy control. The source material was memory CD4+ T cells from blood. The V gene is TRBV6-5, the J gene TRBJ1-1; D is unclear. CDR3 loop: CASRTENTEAFF. The CDR3 region has the DNA TGTGCCAGCAGGACGGAGAACACTGAAGCTTTCTTT.